The 16 T cell receptor beta chains reported below all come from one sample, sequenced in a study of Ad26.COV2.S vaccination and SARS-CoV-2 variants. Repertoires were generated with immunoSEQ multiplex PCR, while TCRdb's copy carries only in-frame clones and drops some. Of some 190,000 clones in the sample, around 88% were seen once. The sample here was peripheral blood, taken after recovery from COVID-19. These receptors originate from a human donor who had recovered from COVID-19.

This chain joins TRBV11-2 and TRBJ1-2; D is perhaps TRBD1 (5 bases). Germline V lookup: CDR1 SGHAT, CDR2 FQNNGV. V was cut by 6 bases and J by 7 bases, with 18 bases left in between. CDR3 size: 14 residues. The CDR3 sequence is CASSSPEGRGGYTF. The CDR3 DNA reads as TGTGCCAGCAGTTCCCCCGAAGGTAGGGGTGGCTACACCTTC.

The CDR3: CASSFITSGGSYEQYF. The CDR3 nucleotides read TGTGCCAGCAGTTTCATCACTAGCGGGGGATCCTACGAGCAGTACTTC. V usage is TRBV27 and J usage is TRBJ2-7; 11 nucleotides agree with TRBD2. V trimming: 3 bases; J trimming: 1 base; junction bases outside the gene matches: 5. From germline, CDR1 is MNHEY and CDR2 SMNVEV (reference sequence). The CDR3 has 16 amino acids.

This chain joins TRBV6-5 and TRBJ2-7, with a possible D match to TRBD2 (5 bases). The CDR3 has 14 amino acids. With 5 bases removed from V and 1 base from J, the gap between germline ends came to 12 bases. Per the germline V gene, CDR1 is MNHEY and CDR2 is SVGAGI. In DNA form, the CDR3 reads TGTGCCAGCAGTCCACGGGAAGGGTCCTACGAGCAGTACTTC. Amino acid sequence: CASSPREGSYEQYF.

The rearrangement links TRBV27 to TRBJ2-7; maybe TRBD2 (6 bases). From germline, CDR1 is MNHEY and CDR2 SMNVEV (reference sequence). Between the trimmed V and J ends, which lost 2 bases and 5 bases, there was a span of 7 bases. CDR3 length: 12 residues. The CDR3 sequence: CASSLGGNEQYF. In nucleotides, the CDR3 is TGTGCCAGCAGTTTAGGGGGGAACGAGCAGTACTTC.

This clone was picked up a small number of times. The rearrangement uses TRBV5-6 and TRBJ2-7; D is possibly TRBD1 (5 bases). Per the germline V gene, CDR1 is SGHDT and CDR2 is YYEEEE. Deletions cut 2 bases from V and 5 bases from J, with 11 bases between. The CDR3 consists of 13 residues. The CDR3 here is CASSLGVVHEQYF. CDR3 coding DNA: TGTGCCAGCAGCTTAGGGGTTGTCCACGAGCAGTACTTC.

Here the CDR3 reads CASSQDGGRVSLMNTEAFF. In DNA, the CDR3 is TGTGCCAGCAGCCAAGATGGAGGCAGGGTCAGCCTTATGAACACTGAAGCTTTCTTT. The V call is TRBV14, the J call TRBJ1-1; the D gene is possibly TRBD1 (5 bases). CDR3 length: 19 residues. Looked up from germline, CDR1 is SGHDN and CDR2 is FVKESK. Trimming removed 0 bases from V and 0 bases from J, with 20 bases in between.

The chain combines TRBV9 with TRBJ2-1; possible D gene TRBD2, 6 bases. This CDR3 is 15 amino acids long. Germline values: CDR1 SGDLS, CDR2 YYNGEE. The V gene lost 0 bases and the J gene lost 8 bases, with 15 bases spanning the gap. CDR3 protein: CASSVGGLLLDEQFF. The CDR3 DNA reads TGTGCCAGCAGCGTAGGGGGACTCCTTCTGGATGAGCAGTTCTTC.

The chain links TRBV5-6 to TRBJ2-5, with D perhaps TRBD1 or TRBD2 (6 bases each). V lost 3 bases to trimming and J lost 0 bases, with 21 bases between them. Germline V gene data show CDR1 as SGHDT and CDR2 as YYEEEE. CDR3 length: 18 residues. The CDR3 DNA sequence: TGTGCCAGCAGCTCCCCAATGTGGGGGGCTACGTACCAAGAGACCCAGTACTTC. Residues: CASSSPMWGATYQETQYF. Full variable domain (rest looked up from reference TRBV5-6 and TRBJ2-5): DAGVTQSPTHLIKTRGQQVTLRCSPKSGHDTVSWYQQALGQGPQFIFQYYEEEERQRGNFPDRFSGHQFPNYSSELNVNALLLGDSALYLCASSSPMWGATYQETQYFGPGTRLLVL.

This chain links TRBV28 with TRBJ2-2; a weak D match, TRBD1 (5 bases). Germline V gene sequence: CDR1 MDHEN, CDR2 SYDVKM. Trimming took 6 bases from V and 1 from J, leaving 12 bases between them. This CDR3 is 15 amino acids long. The CDR3 loop reads CASRGIGVNTGELFF. The CDR3 DNA follows: TGTGCCAGCAGGGGTATAGGGGTGAACACCGGGGAGCTGTTTTTT.

The chain couples TRBV19 to TRBJ1-1; tentatively, D is TRBD1 (5 bases). CDR1 is LNHDA, CDR2 SQIVND, per germline (reference sequence). V lost 2 bases, J lost 3 bases, and 7 bases lay in between. The CDR3 extends over 13 amino acids. As DNA, the CDR3 is TGTGCCAGTAGTATACAGGGCGACACTGAAGCTTTCTTT. Amino acids: CASSIQGDTEAFF.

The gene calls are TRBV29-1 and TRBJ1-2; the D is unclear. Germline CDR1 and CDR2: SQVTM and ANQGSEA. This CDR3 is 13 amino acids long. Deletions cut 3 bases from V and 2 bases from J, with 10 bases between. The CDR3 reads CSVEDWGNYGYTF. CDR3 nucleotide sequence: TGCAGCGTTGAGGATTGGGGAAACTATGGCTACACCTTC.

The chain recombines TRBV7-2 with TRBJ2-7; no firm D call. The germline gives CDR1 SGHTA, CDR2 FQGNSA. The CDR3 runs to 12 residues. Trimming shortened V by 1 base and J by 0 bases, and 1 base separated the two germline ends. The CDR3 sequence: CASSLGSYEQYF. CDR3 DNA: TGTGCCAGCAGCTTAGGCTCCTACGAGCAGTACTTC.

This rearrangement joins TRBV3-1 (or the pseudogene TRBV3-2) to TRBJ2-3, with D possibly being TRBD1 or TRBD2 (5 bases each). The CDR3 totals 14 residues. Trimming took off 5 bases at V and 6 bases at J, with 15 bases between the two ends. Germline CDR1 is LGHDT and CDR2 is YNNKEL (reference sequence). CDR3 protein: CASSYGQGGDTQYF. CDR3 coding DNA: TGTGCCAGCAGCTACGGCCAGGGCGGGGATACGCAGTATTTT.

The V gene is TRBV15, the J gene TRBJ2-5; no clear D gene. V shed 8 bases and J shed 1 base, with 17 bases lying between them. The germline V gene encodes CDR1 LNHNV and CDR2 YYDKDF (reference sequence). The CDR3 extends over 15 amino acids. The CDR3 nucleotides are TGTGCCACCGGGCTAAGATTTGACTCCCAAGAGACCCAGTACTTC. This encodes CATGLRFDSQETQYF.

The CDR3 here is CASSKEGFEQYF. CDR3 sequence (DNA): TGTGCCAGCAGCAAAGAAGGGTTTGAGCAGTACTTC. The chain couples TRBV21-1 to TRBJ2-7. TRBV21-1 is noted as a pseudogene. This CDR3 region has 12 residues.

The chain is built from TRBV4-1 and TRBJ2-1; D is undetermined. In germline, CDR1 is MGHRA, CDR2 YSYEKL. CDR3 size: 14 residues. The V gene lost 0 bases and the J gene lost 5 bases, with 8 bases spanning the gap. The DNA of the CDR3 is TGCGCCAGCAGCCAAGAACCCGTTAACAATGAGCAGTTCTTC. This encodes CASSQEPVNNEQFF.